This T cell receptor beta chain stems from a study of cytomegalovirus exposure and HLA in healthy donors. Background on the study: Most genotyped donors, around 78% of around 370, had Caucasian-associated genetic ancestry. Overall study findings and caveats: Most observed TCR sequences were rare, whereas some public TCRs were detected in many donors. In all likelihood, a cluster of highly shared sequence variants was a sequencing artifact. Researchers reported in a later analysis that a missense DCLRE1C variant was tied to TCR beta V- and J-gene trimming.

Germline values: CDR1 SGHAT, CDR2 FQNNGV. The CDR3 loop spans 12 amino acids. The PCR made use of 60 Vbeta and 13 Jbeta primers. The data were produced by immunoSEQ multiplex PCR, yet TCRdb's version contains in-frame clones alone and is incomplete. The table has over 150,000 clones, 75% to 90% seen once; the top ten hold around 4.3%. This clone showed up just a few times. Its antigen remains unknown. One end of the junction varies from germline; a read error may be responsible. This clonotype originated in a man between 25 and 39 years old in good health and CMV-seronegative. The chain joins TRBV11-2 to TRBJ2-5, with D perhaps matching TRBD2 (5 bases). Sequencing used PBMCs. The CDR3 DNA reads TGTGCCAGCAGCTTGAACAGTCGGGGAAGGGACTTC. Translation: CASSLNSRGRDF.